Detailed here is one T cell receptor (beta chain). Its antigen is unidentified. V shed 5 bases, J shed 3 bases, and the junction held 12 bases outside the gene matches. This CDR3 contains 17 residues. The germline CDR1 and CDR2 sequences are SGHVS and FQNEAQ. Use of 60 Vbeta and 13 Jbeta primers characterized the PCR. Clones were sequenced by immunoSEQ multiplex PCR, and TCRdb holds only the in-frame ones, with some missing. The sample lists over 120,000 clones, 80% to 85% seen once, with approximately 2.9% in the top ten. The source of the sample is a study of cytomegalovirus exposure and HLA in healthy donors. Study results and caveats: The majority of TCR sequences were rare, yet some public TCRs appeared in many donors. An analysis was carried out at a later point. It showed that HLA-associated TCR beta chains were more clonally expanded than equally common non-associated chains. In vitro experiments confirmed that three CMV-associated chains were specific for CMV antigens.

The TCR comes from a woman in her twenties or thirties in good health and CMV-seronegative. Sequences were obtained from PBMCs. The chain uses TRBV7-8 and TRBJ2-1; 8 bases line up with TRBD1. The CDR3 DNA reads as TGTGCCAGCAGCCTTCGGCGGACAGGGAGAATCTACAATGAGCAGTTCTTC. Its translation: CASSLRRTGRIYNEQFF.